The 23 T cell receptor beta chains below all came from one sample that was sequenced in a study of T cells in Graves' hyperthyroidism and ophthalmopathy. RNA transcripts served as the template for amplifying TCR beta CDR3 regions. HTBI primers were the set used in a first-round RT-PCR of the TCR CDR3. In TCRdb, the multiplex PCR reads were re-called with MiXCR into one record per CDR3 protein. The sample includes some 360,000 distinct CDR3 sequences, more than 11% of them seen just once. The sample taken for sequencing was blood. The receptors shown here come from a woman aged 55-69 years with Graves' hyperthyroidism.

This clonotype was seen only a few times. The chain is built from TRBV6-5 and TRBJ2-7, with unresolved D. Germline V lookup: CDR1 MNHEY, CDR2 SVGAGI. The V end lost 2 bases, the J end lost 5 bases, and 4 bases lay between the germline ends. This CDR3 has 11 residues. For the CDR3, the DNA is TGTGCCAGCAGTTACAGGGACGAGCAGTACTTC. It is translated as CASSYRDEQYF.

This clonotype occurred many times. The chain recombines TRBV24-1 with TRBJ1-2, with a possible D match to TRBD1 (5 bases). In germline, CDR1 is KGHDR, CDR2 SFDVKD. V lost 11 bases to trimming and J lost 5 bases, with 17 bases between them. CDR3 length: 13 residues. CDR3 loop: CAIEALGGYGYTF. The CDR3 coding sequence is TGTGCCATCGAAGCTCTCGGGGGTTATGGCTACACCTTC.

This clonotype was seen many times. The rearrangement links TRBV2 to TRBJ1-5, with D perhaps matching TRBD1 (6 bases). V was shortened by 1 base and J by 0 bases, with 10 bases between the two germline ends. This CDR3 region has 16 residues. The germline CDR1 and CDR2 sequences are SNHLY and FYNNEI. CDR3 amino acids: CASSEGGHRSNQPQHF. DNA for the CDR3: TGTGCCAGCAGTGAAGGGGGGCACCGTAGCAATCAGCCCCAGCATTTT.

This clonotype was seen repeatedly, ten times or more. The V gene is TRBV4-1, the J gene TRBJ2-7, with 9 bases identical to TRBD2. V gave up 6 bases and J gave up 2 bases; unmatched junction bases: 8. In germline, CDR1 is MGHRA, CDR2 YSYEKL. The CDR3 sequence is 15 residues long. The CDR3 region is CASSLTGLAPYEQYF. The CDR3 nucleotides are TGCGCCAGCAGTCTAACGGGACTAGCTCCCTACGAGCAGTACTTC.

This clonotype was counted ten times or more. The rearrangement joins TRBV29-1 to TRBJ1-1; no clear D. V lost 3 bases, J lost 5 bases, and 4 bases lay in between. The CDR3 consists of 10 residues. Germline V gene data show CDR1 as SQVTM and CDR2 as ANQGSEA. CDR3: CSVEGTEAFF. The CDR3 DNA sequence: TGCAGCGTTGAGGGGACTGAAGCTTTCTTT.

This clonotype was detected a few times. The genes are TRBV5-1 and TRBJ2-5; D is ambiguous. The CDR3 is 14 residues long. Trimming shortened V by 0 bases and J by 2 bases, and 8 bases separated the two germline ends. Germline assignment: CDR1 SGHRS and CDR2 YFSETQ. CDR3 nucleotides: TGCGCCAGCAGCTTGGGGGCTACTCAAGAGACCCAGTACTTC. This gives the protein CASSLGATQETQYF.

This clonotype was observed many times. CDR3 sequence (DNA): TGCAGCGTTGAACGGGCTAGCGGCGAGACCCAGTACTTC. Protein: CSVERASGETQYF. V and J are TRBV29-1 and TRBJ2-5, with 7 bases lining up with TRBD2. CDR1 and CDR2 (germline): SQVTM, ANQGSEA. V lost 2 bases, J lost 5 bases, and 5 bases stayed unmatched. This CDR3 is built from 13 residues.

The V and J genes are TRBV28 and TRBJ2-7, with TRBD2 matching 12 bases. Germline V gives CDR1 MDHEN, CDR2 SYDVKM. The CDR3 contains 16 residues. Trimming cost V 5 bases and J 9 bases; bases outside gene matches: 14. CDR3 sequence reads: CASSRPLAGGPRWQYF. CDR3 nucleotides: TGTGCCAGCAGTCGGCCCCTAGCGGGAGGGCCAAGGTGGCAGTACTTC.

This clonotype showed up many times. The V call is TRBV20-1, the J call TRBJ1-1; 11 nucleotides agree with TRBD1. With 6 bases clipped from V and 5 bases from J, the junction kept 8 bases outside the gene matches. The length of the CDR3 is 14 residues. Per the germline V gene, CDR1 is DFQATT and CDR2 is SNEGSKA (reference sequence). The chain's CDR3 is CSAADRGLGTEAFF. In nucleotides, the CDR3 is TGCAGTGCGGCGGACAGGGGGCTCGGGACTGAAGCTTTCTTT.

The V and J genes are TRBV28 and TRBJ1-4, with 9 bases fitting TRBD1. The germline V gene has CDR1 MDHEN and CDR2 SYDVKM. The CDR3 extends over 15 amino acids. J lost 10 bases, V lost 2 bases, and 8 bases had no gene match. The CDR3 region is CASSLGDRVLGKLFF. DNA of the CDR3: TGTGCCAGCAGTTTAGGGGACAGGGTCCTGGGAAAACTGTTTTTT.

This clonotype was seen many times. V and J are TRBV6-1 and TRBJ2-3, with TRBD1 as a possible D gene (6 bases). Germline values: CDR1 MNHNS, CDR2 SASEGT. The CDR3 has 13 residues. V was clipped by 7 bases and J by 1 base, with 9 bases between them. For the CDR3, the DNA is TGTGCCAGCAACAGGGTTGGCACAGATACGCAGTATTTT. It yields the protein CASNRVGTDTQYF.

This clonotype occurred many times. The J gene is TRBJ1-1, the V gene TRBV7-9; 7 bases fit TRBD1. Germline CDR1 is SEHNR and CDR2 is FQNEAQ (reference sequence). There are 14 residues in the CDR3. The trim removed 5 bases at V and 2 bases at J, leaving 5 bases unmatched. The CDR3 sequence is CASSIGGLNTEAFF. The CDR3 nucleotides are TGTGCCAGCAGCATAGGGGGCCTTAACACTGAAGCTTTCTTT.

This clonotype was counted many times. This chain uses TRBV10-3 with TRBJ2-7; 10 positions agree with TRBD1. The CDR3 totals 15 residues. Looked up from germline, CDR1 is ENHRY and CDR2 is SYGVKD. Losses at the gene ends were 6 bases for V and 2 bases for J; bases not matched to a gene: 7. Here the CDR3 reads CAISRTDRGAYEQYF. The CDR3 DNA is TGTGCCATCAGCAGAACGGACAGGGGGGCCTACGAGCAGTACTTC.

This clonotype appeared many times. The chain carries TRBV20-1 and TRBJ2-7; 7 bases agree with TRBD2. This CDR3 is built from 16 residues. After removal of 0 bases from V and 2 bases from J, the junction contained 10 bases not matched to a gene. In germline, CDR1 is DFQATT, CDR2 SNEGSKA (reference sequence). The CDR3 sequence is CSARDQVQRGAYEQYF. The CDR3 DNA is TGCAGTGCTAGAGATCAAGTTCAGCGGGGAGCCTACGAGCAGTACTTC.

This clonotype was detected only a few times. This rearrangement joins TRBV6-2 or TRBV6-3 to TRBJ2-3; D is uncertain. The CDR3 spans 13 residues. The V and J ends lost 4 bases and 0 bases respectively, with 5 bases between them. Per germline, CDR1 MNHEY and CDR2 SVGEGT. Here the CDR3 reads CASSFLSTDTQYF. CDR3 bases: TGTGCCAGCAGTTTCTTAAGCACAGATACGCAGTATTTT.

The genes are TRBV7-9 and TRBJ1-1; unclear D gene. V was clipped by 1 base and J by 5 bases, with 11 bases between them. This CDR3 spans 14 amino acids. Germline CDR1 is SEHNR and CDR2 is FQNEAQ (reference sequence). The CDR3 region is CASSLGSRETEAFF. The CDR3 bases are TGTGCCAGCAGCTTAGGTTCGCGGGAGACTGAAGCTTTCTTT.

This clonotype was observed at least ten times. The chain uses TRBV12-3 or TRBV12-4 and TRBJ2-5, with 7 bases matching TRBD1. The length of the CDR3 is 13 residues. Unmatched junction bases numbered 0, after V lost 5 bases and J lost 0 bases. In nucleotides, the CDR3 is TGTGCCAGCAGTCAGGGGGACCAAGAGACCCAGTACTTC. It encodes CASSQGDQETQYF.

This clonotype appeared many times. The CDR3 here is CASSRSGRGNTGELFF. The CDR3 nucleotides read TGTGCCAGCAGTCGTAGCGGGAGAGGTAACACCGGGGAGCTGTTTTTT. The chain links TRBV2 to TRBJ2-2; TRBD2 matches 9 bases. V trimming: 5 bases; J trimming: 2 bases; junction bases outside the gene matches: 6. Germline V lookup: CDR1 SNHLY, CDR2 FYNNEI. The CDR3 loop spans 16 amino acids.

This clonotype has more than one count but fewer than ten. CDR3 DNA: TGTGCCAGCAGACCCGGGGGGCGTTCAATCTACGAGCAGTACTTC. This encodes CASRPGGRSIYEQYF. The chain has TRBV6-2 or TRBV6-3 and TRBJ2-7, with a weak D call TRBD2 (7 bases). The CDR3 runs to 15 residues. V dropped 6 bases and J dropped 3 bases, with 18 bases sitting between them. The germline gives CDR1 MNHEY, CDR2 SVGEGT.

The J gene is TRBJ2-3, the V gene TRBV7-9, with D possibly being TRBD1 or TRBD2 (5 bases each). The germline gives CDR1 SEHNR, CDR2 FQNEAQ (reference sequence). This CDR3 has 16 residues. Trimming left V 6 bases short and J 4 bases short, with 20 bases between. In DNA form, the CDR3 reads TGTGCCAGCAGTGTTAACTCCGGGACGCTGCCAGATACGCAGTATTTT. Residues: CASSVNSGTLPDTQYF.

This clonotype was detected ten times or more. The chain is built from TRBV18 and TRBJ2-5; tentatively, D is TRBD2 (6 bases). CDR3 length: 16 residues. Germline V gene data show CDR1 as KGHSH and CDR2 as LQKENI. With 2 bases removed from V and 3 bases from J, the gap between germline ends came to 16 bases. CDR3 sequence reads: CASSPKAAGSEETQYF. Here the CDR3 DNA reads TGTGCCAGCTCACCAAAAGCGGCCGGGAGTGAAGAGACCCAGTACTTC.

This clonotype was counted a few times. The chain has TRBV29-1 and TRBJ1-2; D is ambiguous. Germline V gives CDR1 SQVTM, CDR2 ANQGSEA. The ends were cut back, 4 bases at V and 5 bases at J, with 14 bases in the middle. The CDR3 sequence is 13 residues long. CDR3 residues: CSVGLGGRYGYTF. The DNA for the CDR3 is TGCAGCGTTGGTCTGGGTGGCAGGTATGGCTACACCTTC.

The J gene is TRBJ1-2, the V gene TRBV24-1, with 7 bases identical to TRBD1. The J segment lost 8 bases and the V segment lost 6 bases, leaving 8 bases of the junction unmatched. Germline-derived CDR1 and CDR2 are KGHDR and SFDVKD. CDR3 size: 13 residues. The CDR3 here is CATSTGAYGGYTF. The CDR3 DNA reads as TGTGCCACCAGTACAGGGGCTTACGGAGGCTACACCTTC.